A single T cell receptor (beta chain) is shown here with its context. This clone's antigen is unknown. Base qualities are not provided; no much larger clone lies one nucleotide away. Trimming removed 2 bases from V and 1 base from J, leaving 20 bases between the germline ends. From a lookup of the germline V gene, CDR1 and CDR2 are SNHLY and FYNNEI. The CDR3 numbers 18 residues from cysteine through phenylalanine. The read is trimmed to its CDR3 DNA, 54 bases read in frame from base 1. The sample comes from a study of T-cell memory formation after mild COVID-19 (dated by TCRdb to the early 2020s). Study-wide context: TCR sequence clusters from the two donors were found to be largely donor specific. In a couple of donors, T-cell clones that expanded and contracted after mild COVID-19 were followed by sequencing TCRalpha and TCRbeta repertoires longitudinally. The cohort comprised two young, previously healthy adult volunteers, one female and one male. The investigation overall reported the following: Contracting CD4+ clones were located mainly in the CM and EM memory subsets, whereas CD8+ clones were found to be enriched in EMRA. Only a couple of mild cases were covered in the study, and larger cohorts including severe cases with pre-infection samples were considered necessary. Some responding clones were found in pre-infection memory, which suggests that pre-existing cross-reactive memory T cells took part in the SARS-CoV-2 response. Clones contracting from day 15 to 85 had balanced CD4/CD8 phenotypes, while a second wave expanding from day 15 to 37 was biased towards CD4+. The second-wave clones that peaked on day 37 were not confirmed to be SARS-CoV-2 specific.

Data came from an Illumina NovaSeq 6000. cDNA libraries for TCRalpha and TCRbeta were prepared by 5'RACE using constant-segment primers, with sample barcodes and unique molecular identifiers added. RNA was extracted from every sample with Trizol reagent. The libraries were amplified in two PCR steps, and the second step added a second sample barcode and Illumina TruSeq adapters. Libraries were sequenced on an Illumina NovaSeq with 2 x 150 bp paired-end reads. The authors processed their data as follows. With migec v1.2.7, reads were demultiplexed and then collapsed into UMI-guided consensus sequences. Using mixcr v2.1.11, UMI consensuses were aligned to TRA and TRB V and J templates and then assembled into clonotypes. A clonotype was counted as expanded or contracted only if both edgeR and NoisET called the change significant, with noise models trained on biological replicates. For edgeR calls, the thresholds were a false discovery rate-adjusted p below 0.01 and a log2 fold-change of 1. As an exploratory analysis of dynamics, max-normalized trajectories of the 1000 most abundant clonotypes were examined with PCA combined with hierarchical clustering. Separately sequenced CD4+ and CD8+ repertoires were used to assign a CD4 or CD8 phenotype to each responding clone. The raw public reads went through TCRdb reprocessing: fastp at Q25, MiXCR clone calling, in-frame beta chains kept. Here each entry gathers all rows of one CDR3 protein and keeps the most common genes and DNA. The authors' filters were not applied to this entry. This sample has roughly 110,000 distinct CDR3 sequences in its table, and over 10% of those were observed once. Around 25% of the sample is taken by the ten largest.

Ficoll-Paque density gradient centrifugation was the method used to isolate PBMCs. The clonotype comes from an adult woman who had mild COVID-19 (a few samples of this study predate the infection). The sample titles of this study are shuffled in the database, so cell type and time point are left out; the donor was told from shared clones. The V and J segments used are TRBV2 and TRBJ1-2; 6 matching bases give a weak D call of TRBD1. The sequenced material came from PBMCs or a T cell subset sorted from them (not recorded which). CDR3 region: CASSEPTEGQNLNYGYTF. The nucleotide sequence is TGTGCCAGCAGTGAACCAACTGAGGGACAAAATCTTAACTATGGCTACACCTTC. The full variable domain, with segments outside the CDR3 supplied by the reference TRBV2 and TRBJ1-2 proteins, appears as EPEVTQTPSHQVTQMGQEVILRCVPISNHLYFYWYRQILGQKVEFLVSFYNNEISEKSEIFDDQFSVERPDGSNFTLKIRSTKLEDSAMYFCASSEPTEGQNLNYGYTFGSGTRLTVV.